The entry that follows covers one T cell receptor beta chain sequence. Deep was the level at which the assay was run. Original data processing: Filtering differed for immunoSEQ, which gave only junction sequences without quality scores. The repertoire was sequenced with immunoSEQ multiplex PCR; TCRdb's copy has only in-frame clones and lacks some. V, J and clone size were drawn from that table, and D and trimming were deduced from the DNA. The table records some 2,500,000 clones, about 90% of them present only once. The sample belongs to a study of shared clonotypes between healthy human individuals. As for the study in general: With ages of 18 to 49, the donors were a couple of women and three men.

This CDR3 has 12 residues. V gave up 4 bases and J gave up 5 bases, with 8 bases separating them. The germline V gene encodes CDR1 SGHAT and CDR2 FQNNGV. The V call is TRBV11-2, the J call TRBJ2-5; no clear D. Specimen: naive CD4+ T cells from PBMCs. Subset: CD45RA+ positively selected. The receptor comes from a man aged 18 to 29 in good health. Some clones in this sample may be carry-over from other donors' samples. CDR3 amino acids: CASSSFRETQYF. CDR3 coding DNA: TGTGCCAGCAGCTCCTTTAGGGAGACCCAGTACTTC. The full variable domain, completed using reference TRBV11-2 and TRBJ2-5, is EAGVAQSPRYKIIEKRQSVAFWCNPISGHATLYWYQQILGQGPKLLIQFQNNGVVDDSQLPKDRFSAERLKGVDSTLKIQPAKLEDSAVYLCASSSFRETQYFGPGTRLLVL.